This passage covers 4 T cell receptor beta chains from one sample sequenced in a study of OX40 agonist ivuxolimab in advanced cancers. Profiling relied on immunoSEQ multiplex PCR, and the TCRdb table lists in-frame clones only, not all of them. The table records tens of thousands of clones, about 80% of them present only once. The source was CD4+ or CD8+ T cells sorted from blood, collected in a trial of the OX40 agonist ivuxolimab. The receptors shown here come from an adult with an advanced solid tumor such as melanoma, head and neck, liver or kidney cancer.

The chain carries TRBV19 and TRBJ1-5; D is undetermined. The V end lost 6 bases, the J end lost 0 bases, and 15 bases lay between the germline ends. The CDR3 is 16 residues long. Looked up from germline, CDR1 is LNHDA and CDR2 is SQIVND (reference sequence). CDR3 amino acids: CASSPRGIYSNQPQHF. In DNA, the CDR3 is TGTGCCAGTAGCCCGAGAGGAATTTATAGCAATCAGCCCCAGCATTTT.

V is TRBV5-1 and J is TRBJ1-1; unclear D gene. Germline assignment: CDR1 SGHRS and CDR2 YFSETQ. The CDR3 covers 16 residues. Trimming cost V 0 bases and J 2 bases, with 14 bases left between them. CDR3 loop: CASSLAAGSGNTEAFF. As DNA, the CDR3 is TGCGCCAGCAGCTTGGCCGCTGGGTCAGGAAACACTGAAGCTTTCTTT.

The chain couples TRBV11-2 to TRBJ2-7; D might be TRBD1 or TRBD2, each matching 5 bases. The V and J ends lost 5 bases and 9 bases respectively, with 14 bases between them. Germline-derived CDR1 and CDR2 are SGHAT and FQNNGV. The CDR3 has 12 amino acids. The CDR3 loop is CASSNRDEGQYF. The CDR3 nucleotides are TGTGCCAGCAGCAACCGGGACGAAGGGCAGTACTTC.

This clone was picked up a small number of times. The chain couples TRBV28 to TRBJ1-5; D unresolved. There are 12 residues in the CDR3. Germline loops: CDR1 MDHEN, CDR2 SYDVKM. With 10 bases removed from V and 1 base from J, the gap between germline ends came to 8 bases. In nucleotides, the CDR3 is TGTGCCACCAAAAGAAGCAATCAGCCCCAGCATTTT. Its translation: CATKRSNQPQHF. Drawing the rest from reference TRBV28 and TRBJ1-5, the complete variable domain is DVKVTQSSRYLVKRTGEKVFLECVQDMDHENMFWYRQDPGLGLRLIYFSYDVKMKEKGDIPEGYSVSREKKERFSLILESASTNQTSMYLCATKRSNQPQHFGDGTRLSIL.